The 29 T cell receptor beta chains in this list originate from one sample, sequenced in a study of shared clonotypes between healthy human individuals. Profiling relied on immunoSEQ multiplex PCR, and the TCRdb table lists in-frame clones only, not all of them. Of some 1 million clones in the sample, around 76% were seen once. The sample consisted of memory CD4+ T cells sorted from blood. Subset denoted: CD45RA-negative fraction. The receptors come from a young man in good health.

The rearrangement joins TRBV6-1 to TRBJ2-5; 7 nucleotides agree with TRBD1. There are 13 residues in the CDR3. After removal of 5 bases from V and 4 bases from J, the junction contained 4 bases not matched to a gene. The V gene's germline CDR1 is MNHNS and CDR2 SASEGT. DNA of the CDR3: TGTGCCAGCAGTCGGGACAGAGCAGAGACCCAGTACTTC. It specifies CASSRDRAETQYF.

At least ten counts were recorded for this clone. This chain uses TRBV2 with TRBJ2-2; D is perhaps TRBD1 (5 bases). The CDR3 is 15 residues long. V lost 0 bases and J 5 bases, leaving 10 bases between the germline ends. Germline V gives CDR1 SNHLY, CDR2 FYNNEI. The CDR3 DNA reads TGTGCCAGCAGTGAAGCACAGGCTAAGACCGGGGAGCTGTTTTTT. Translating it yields CASSEAQAKTGELFF.

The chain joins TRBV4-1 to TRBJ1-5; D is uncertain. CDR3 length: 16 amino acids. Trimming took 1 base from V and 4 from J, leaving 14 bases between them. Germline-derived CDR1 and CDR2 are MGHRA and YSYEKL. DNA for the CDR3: TGCGCCAGCAGCCAAGCGGTCCAGCCAGCGAATCAGCCCCAGCATTTT. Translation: CASSQAVQPANQPQHF.

The CDR3 sequence is CASSLSEGGAYEQYF. The CDR3 DNA reads as TGTGCCAGCAGCTTAAGTGAAGGGGGAGCCTACGAGCAGTACTTC. This sequence joins TRBV11-2 and TRBJ2-7; tentatively, D is TRBD1 (6 bases). Between the trimmed V and J ends, which lost 2 bases and 2 bases, there was a span of 13 bases. This CDR3 has 15 amino acids. Germline V gives CDR1 SGHAT, CDR2 FQNNGV. The complete variable domain, with remaining parts taken from reference TRBV11-2 and TRBJ2-7, reads EAGVAQSPRYKIIEKRQSVAFWCNPISGHATLYWYQQILGQGPKLLIQFQNNGVVDDSQLPKDRFSAERLKGVDSTLKIQPAKLEDSAVYLCASSLSEGGAYEQYFGPGTRLTVT.

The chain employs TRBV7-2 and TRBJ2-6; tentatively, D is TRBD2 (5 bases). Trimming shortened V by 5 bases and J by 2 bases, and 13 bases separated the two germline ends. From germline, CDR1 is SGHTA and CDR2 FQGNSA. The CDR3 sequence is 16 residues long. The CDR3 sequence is CASSPDPGAGANVLTF. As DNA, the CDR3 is TGTGCCAGCAGCCCCGACCCCGGGGCTGGGGCCAACGTCCTGACTTTC.

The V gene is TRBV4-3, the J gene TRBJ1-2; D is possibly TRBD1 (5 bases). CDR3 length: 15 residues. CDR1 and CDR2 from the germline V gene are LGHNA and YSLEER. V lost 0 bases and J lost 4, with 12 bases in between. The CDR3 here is CASSQDGGKPYGYTF. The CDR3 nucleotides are TGCGCCAGCAGCCAAGATGGGGGGAAACCCTATGGCTACACCTTC.

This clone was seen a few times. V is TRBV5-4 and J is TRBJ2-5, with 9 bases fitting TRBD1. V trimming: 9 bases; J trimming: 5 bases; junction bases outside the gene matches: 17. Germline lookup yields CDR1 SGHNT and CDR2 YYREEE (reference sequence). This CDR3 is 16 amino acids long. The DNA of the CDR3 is TGTGCCACCGAAAGAGCCGGGACAGGGTATTTGGAGACCCAGTACTTC. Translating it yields CATERAGTGYLETQYF.

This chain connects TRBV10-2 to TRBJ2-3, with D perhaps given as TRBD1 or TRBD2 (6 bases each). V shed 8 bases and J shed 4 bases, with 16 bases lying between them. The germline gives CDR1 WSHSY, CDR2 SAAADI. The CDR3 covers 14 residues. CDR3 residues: CASGGRGNSDTQYF. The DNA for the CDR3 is TGCGCCAGCGGGGGGCGAGGGAACTCAGATACGCAGTATTTT.

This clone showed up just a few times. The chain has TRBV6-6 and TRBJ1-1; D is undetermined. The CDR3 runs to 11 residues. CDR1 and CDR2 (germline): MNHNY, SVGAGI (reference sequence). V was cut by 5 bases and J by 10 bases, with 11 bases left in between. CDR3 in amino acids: CASSTYLGAFF. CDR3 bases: TGTGCCAGCAGTACCTACTTAGGAGCTTTCTTT.

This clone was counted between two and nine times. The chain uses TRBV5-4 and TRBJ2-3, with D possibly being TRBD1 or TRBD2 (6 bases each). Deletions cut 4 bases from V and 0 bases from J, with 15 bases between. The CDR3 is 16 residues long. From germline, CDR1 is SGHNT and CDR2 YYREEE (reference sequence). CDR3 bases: TGTGCCAGCAGCCCACAGGGACTCACTAGCACAGATACGCAGTATTTT. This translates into CASSPQGLTSTDTQYF.

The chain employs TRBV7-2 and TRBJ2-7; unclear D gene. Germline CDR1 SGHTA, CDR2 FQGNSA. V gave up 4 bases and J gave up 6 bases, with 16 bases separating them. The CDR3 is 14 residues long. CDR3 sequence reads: CASSSGTASREQYF. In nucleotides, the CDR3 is TGTGCCAGCAGCTCAGGCACGGCCTCCCGCGAGCAGTACTTC. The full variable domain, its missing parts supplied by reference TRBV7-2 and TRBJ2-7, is GAGVSQSPSNKVTEKGKDVELRCDPISGHTALYWYRQSLGQGLEFLIYFQGNSAPDKSGLPSDRFSAERTGGSVSTLTIQRTQQEDSAVYLCASSSGTASREQYFGPGTRLTVT.

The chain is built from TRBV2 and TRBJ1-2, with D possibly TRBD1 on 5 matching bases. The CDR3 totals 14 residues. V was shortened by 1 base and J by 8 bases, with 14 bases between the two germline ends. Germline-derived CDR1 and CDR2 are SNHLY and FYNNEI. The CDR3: CASSEGLGGEGYTF. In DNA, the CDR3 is TGTGCCAGCAGTGAAGGGCTGGGGGGTGAGGGCTACACCTTC.

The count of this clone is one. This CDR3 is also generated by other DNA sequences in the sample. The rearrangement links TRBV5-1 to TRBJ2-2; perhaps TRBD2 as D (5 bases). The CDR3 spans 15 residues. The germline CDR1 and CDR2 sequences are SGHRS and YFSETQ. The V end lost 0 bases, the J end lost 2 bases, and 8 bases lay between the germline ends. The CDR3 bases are TGCGCCAGCAGCTTGGGTGGGAGTAACACCGGGGAGCTGTTTTTT. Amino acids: CASSLGGSNTGELFF.

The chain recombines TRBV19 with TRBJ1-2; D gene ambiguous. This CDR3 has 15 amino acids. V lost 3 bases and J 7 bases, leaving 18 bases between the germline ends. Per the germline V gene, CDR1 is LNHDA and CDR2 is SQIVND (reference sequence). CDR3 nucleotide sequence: TGTGCCAGTAGTATCACCCGCGGCCTTGGAGGTGGCTACACCTTC. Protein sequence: CASSITRGLGGGYTF.

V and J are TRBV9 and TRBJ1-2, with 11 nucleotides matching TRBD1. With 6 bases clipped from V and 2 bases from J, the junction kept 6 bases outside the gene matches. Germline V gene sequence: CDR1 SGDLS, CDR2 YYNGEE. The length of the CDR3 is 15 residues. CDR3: CASTQWDRGNYGYTF. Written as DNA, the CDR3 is TGTGCCAGCACCCAATGGGACAGGGGGAACTATGGCTACACCTTC.

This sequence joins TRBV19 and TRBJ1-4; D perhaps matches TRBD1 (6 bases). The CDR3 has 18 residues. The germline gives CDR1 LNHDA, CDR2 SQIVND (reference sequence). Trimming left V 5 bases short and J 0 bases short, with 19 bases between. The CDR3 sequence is CASSVREGGITTNEKLFF. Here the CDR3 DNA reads TGTGCCAGTAGTGTCCGTGAGGGGGGGATCACAACTAATGAAAAACTGTTTTTT. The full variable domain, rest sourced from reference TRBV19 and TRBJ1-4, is DGGITQSPKYLFRKEGQNVTLSCEQNLNHDAMYWYRQDPGQGLRLIYYSQIVNDFQKGDIAEGYSVSREKKESFPLTVTSAQKNPTAFYLCASSVREGGITTNEKLFFGSGTQLSVL.

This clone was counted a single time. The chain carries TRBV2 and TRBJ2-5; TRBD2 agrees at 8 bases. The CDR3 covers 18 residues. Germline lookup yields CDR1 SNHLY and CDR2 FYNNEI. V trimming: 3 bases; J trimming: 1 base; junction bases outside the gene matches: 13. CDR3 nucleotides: TGTGCCAGCAGTGAGACGGCCTTCCCCGGGGGGGGCCAAGAGACCCAGTACTTC. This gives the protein CASSETAFPGGGQETQYF.

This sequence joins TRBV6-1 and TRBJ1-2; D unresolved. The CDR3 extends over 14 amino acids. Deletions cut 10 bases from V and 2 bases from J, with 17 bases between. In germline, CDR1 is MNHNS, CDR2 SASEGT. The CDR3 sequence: CATSRDIGNYGYTF. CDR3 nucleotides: TGTGCCACCTCCCGCGATATTGGGAACTATGGCTACACCTTC.

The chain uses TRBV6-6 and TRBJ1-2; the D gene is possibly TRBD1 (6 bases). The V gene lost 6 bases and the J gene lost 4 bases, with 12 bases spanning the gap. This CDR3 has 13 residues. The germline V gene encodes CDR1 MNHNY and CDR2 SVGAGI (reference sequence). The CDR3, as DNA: TGTGCCAGCAGCATCGGACAGACCTATGGCTACACCTTC. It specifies CASSIGQTYGYTF.

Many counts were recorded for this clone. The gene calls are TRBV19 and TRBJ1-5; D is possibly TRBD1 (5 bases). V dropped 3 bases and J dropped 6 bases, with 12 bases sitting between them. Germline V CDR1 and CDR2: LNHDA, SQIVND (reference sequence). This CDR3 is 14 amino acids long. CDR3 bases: TGTGCCAGTAGTATGGGGGGTTCGGGTCAGCCCCAGCATTTT. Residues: CASSMGGSGQPQHF. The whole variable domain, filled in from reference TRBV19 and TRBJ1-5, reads DGGITQSPKYLFRKEGQNVTLSCEQNLNHDAMYWYRQDPGQGLRLIYYSQIVNDFQKGDIAEGYSVSREKKESFPLTVTSAQKNPTAFYLCASSMGGSGQPQHFGDGTRLSIL.

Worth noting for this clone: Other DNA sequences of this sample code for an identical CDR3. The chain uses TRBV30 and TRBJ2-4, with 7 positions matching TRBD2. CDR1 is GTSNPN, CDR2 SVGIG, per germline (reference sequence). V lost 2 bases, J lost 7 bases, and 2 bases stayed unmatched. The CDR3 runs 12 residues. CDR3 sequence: CAWSMGGNIQYF. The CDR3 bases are TGTGCCTGGAGTATGGGAGGGAACATTCAGTACTTC.

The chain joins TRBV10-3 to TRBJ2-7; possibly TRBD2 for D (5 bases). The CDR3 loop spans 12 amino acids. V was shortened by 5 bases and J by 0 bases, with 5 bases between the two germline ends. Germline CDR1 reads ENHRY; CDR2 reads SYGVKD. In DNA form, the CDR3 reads TGTGCCATCAGTCGGGACTCCTACGAGCAGTACTTC. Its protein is CAISRDSYEQYF.

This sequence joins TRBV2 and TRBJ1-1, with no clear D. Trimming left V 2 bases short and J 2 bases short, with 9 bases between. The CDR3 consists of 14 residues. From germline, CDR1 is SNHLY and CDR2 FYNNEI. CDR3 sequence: CASSERNRNTEAFF. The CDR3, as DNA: TGTGCCAGCAGTGAAAGGAACAGAAACACTGAAGCTTTCTTT. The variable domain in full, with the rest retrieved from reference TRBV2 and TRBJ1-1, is EPEVTQTPSHQVTQMGQEVILRCVPISNHLYFYWYRQILGQKVEFLVSFYNNEISEKSEIFDDQFSVERPDGSNFTLKIRSTKLEDSAMYFCASSERNRNTEAFFGQGTRLTVV.

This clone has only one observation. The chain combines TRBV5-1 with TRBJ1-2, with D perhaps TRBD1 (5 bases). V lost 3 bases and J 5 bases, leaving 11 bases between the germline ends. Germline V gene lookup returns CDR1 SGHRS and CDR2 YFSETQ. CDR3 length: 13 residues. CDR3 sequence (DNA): TGCGCCAGCAGCTCACCGGAGGGGTATGGCTACACCTTC. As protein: CASSSPEGYGYTF.

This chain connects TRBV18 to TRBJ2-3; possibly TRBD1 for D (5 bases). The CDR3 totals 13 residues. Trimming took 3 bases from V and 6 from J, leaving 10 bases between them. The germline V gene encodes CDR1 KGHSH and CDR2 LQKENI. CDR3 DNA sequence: TGTGCCAGCTCACCCAAACCAGGGGATACGCAGTATTTT. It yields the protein CASSPKPGDTQYF.

The CDR3 nucleotides read TGTGCCAGCAGGAGAGCGGGAGGGGGGAACACCGGGGAGCTGTTTTTT. This encodes CASRRAGGGNTGELFF. The chain is built from TRBV7-2 and TRBJ2-2; 10 bases agree with TRBD2. V gave up 6 bases and J gave up 1 base; unmatched junction bases: 5. The length of the CDR3 is 16 residues. Germline CDR1 SGHTA, CDR2 FQGNSA. The full variable domain, with the rest looked up from reference TRBV7-2 and TRBJ2-2, is GAGVSQSPSNKVTEKGKDVELRCDPISGHTALYWYRQSLGQGLEFLIYFQGNSAPDKSGLPSDRFSAERTGGSVSTLTIQRTQQEDSAVYLCASRRAGGGNTGELFFGEGSRLTVL.

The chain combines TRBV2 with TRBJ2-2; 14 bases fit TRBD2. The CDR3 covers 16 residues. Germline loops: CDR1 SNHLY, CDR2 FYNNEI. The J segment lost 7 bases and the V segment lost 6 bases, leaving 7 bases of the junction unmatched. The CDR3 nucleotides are TGTGCCAGCAGCGAGACTAGCGGGGGGGCTGGCGGGGAGCTGTTTTTT. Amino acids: CASSETSGGAGGELFF.

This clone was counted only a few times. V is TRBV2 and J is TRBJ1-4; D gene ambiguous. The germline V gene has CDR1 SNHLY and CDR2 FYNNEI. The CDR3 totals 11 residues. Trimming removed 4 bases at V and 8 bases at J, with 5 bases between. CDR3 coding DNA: TGTGCCAGCAGTGCCGGCGAAAAACTGTTTTTT. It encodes CASSAGEKLFF.

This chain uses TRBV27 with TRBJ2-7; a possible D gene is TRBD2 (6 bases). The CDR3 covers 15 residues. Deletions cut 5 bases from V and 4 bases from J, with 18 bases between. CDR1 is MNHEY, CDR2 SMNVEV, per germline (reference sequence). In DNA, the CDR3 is TGTGCCAGCAGTAACCCCTTAGGGGAGGAATACGAGCAGTACTTC. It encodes CASSNPLGEEYEQYF.